This section outlines one T cell receptor beta chain sequence together with its context. This clonotype appeared a few times. The target of this receptor is not known. The record has no base qualities; no much larger clone is one base away. The data originate from a study of naive and memory T cell subsets (dated by TCRdb to about 2017). About the full investigation: An open-source, UMI-based TCR alpha and beta sequencing pipeline was applied to sorted naive and memory peripheral blood T cell subsets. IgG serology results and the functional CMV T cell responses were in complete agreement. RNA was DNase-treated and reverse transcribed with TCR constant-region primers, mostly using SuperScript III.

Trimming costs V 4 bases and J 6 bases, and their ends lie 16 bases apart. For CDR1 and CDR2, the germline V gene lists SGHDN and FVKESK. Its CDR3 holds 14 amino acids, cysteine through phenylalanine. CDR3 DNA is the only sequence kept; it has 42 bases, read in frame from the first base. What the study reported, not specific to this receptor: RNA-based TCR counts may be influenced by expression changes linked to T cell activation and differentiation. The abundance of TCRs followed a power law with an exponent that differed between naive and memory subsets yet stayed consistent across the three individuals. In both CD4 and CD8 cells, going from naive through CM, EM and EMRA, the Gini index went up while Shannon and inverse Simpson diversity went down. Naive repertoires, especially CD8, contained a few larger clonotypes, possibly memory cells re-expressing CD45RA. After error correction, over 90% of naive TCR sequences appeared only once, giving much steeper abundance distributions than memory subsets. Each clonotype was defined as a single alpha or beta chain sequence rather than as a paired alpha/beta receptor. No ground truth was available to validate the repertoire findings for the naive and memory subsets.

Receptor amplification or capture employed UMI-ligation and nested PCR. To cover both TRBC1 and TRBC2, the beta constant-region primer consisted of an equimolar mix of two oligonucleotides. The ligated cDNA went through four rounds of PCR with nested alpha and beta constant-region primers together with the SP2 primer. A single-stranded oligonucleotide containing the SP2 primer and a 12-nucleotide UMI was joined to the 3' end of the cDNA by T4 RNA ligase 1. Incubation of the ligation reaction lasted roughly 19-24 hours at 16 degrees C. To avoid over-amplification, PCR2 was usually performed as a SYBR Green qPCR and halted once a predetermined threshold was reached. Agencourt AMPure XP magnetic beads were used for all purifications after the first. Libraries were quantified by Qubit and checked on a TapeStation, with a main peak expected near 650 bp. Pooled libraries were sequenced on an Illumina MiSeq using v2 2x251 paired-end kits, and typically 1-2 million reads were obtained per sample. Each sample was pooled at about 4.2 nM, and roughly 4.5-7.5% PhiX was included to help cluster recognition. The authors processed their data as follows. FASTQ reads processed by Demultiplexor were assigned V and J genes by Decombinator through tag matching that tolerated a single base-pair mismatch. Collapsinator relied on UMIs to fix sequencing errors as well as frequency errors caused by PCR heterogeneity. CDR3Translator translated TCRs and extracted CDR3s from the conserved cysteine to the FGXG phenylalanine, flagging non-productive sequences. Gini, Shannon entropy and inverse Simpson indices were calculated on repertoires subsampled to equal numbers of UMI-defined TCRs. Within the linear range, a power law was fitted to clonotype abundance distributions using maximum likelihood. Similar UMI counts, unique TCR numbers and clonal distributions were obtained with the pipeline and with MIGEC on one naive CD8 sample. In one analysis, naive TCRs that were also found in any memory subset of the same donor were excluded from the naive repertoire. The repertoires were searched for approximately 7,000 CMV-associated CDR3 sequences that had been compiled from VDJdb and a published dataset. In TCRdb, the public reads were trimmed at Q25 with fastp and aligned with MiXCR, with productive beta chains retained. Rows merge per CDR3 protein into single entries with the most common DNA and genes. TCRdb, not the authors, supplied the V and J calls. This sample holds under 150,000 distinct CDR3 sequences; about 20% were observed only once. The biggest ten clones account for roughly 0.63% of the sample.

TCR alpha and beta chain libraries were amplified separately from the second PCR step onward. Donor CMV status was determined by IFNgamma production from CD4+ T cells after overnight stimulation of fresh PBMCs with CMV viral lysate. CD4 T cells were positively selected using Miltenyi beads, after which CD8 T cells were positively selected from the CD4-negative fraction. Cells were stained for CD3, CD4, CD8, CD45RA, CD27 and a live/dead dye and were sorted on a BD Aria II into four subsets based on CD45RA and CD27. Three healthy volunteers provided blood, and the blood of each volunteer was split into CD4 and CD8 T cells and then into four differentiation subsets. Around 0.11 L of peripheral blood was collected from each donor, and PBMC were isolated from the blood using Ficoll-Paque PLUS density-gradient centrifugation. Sorted cells were lysed in RLT buffer, and RNA was extracted with a Qiagen RNeasy kit and stored at -80°C.

This receptor chain uses TRBV14 and TRBJ2-7; a tentative D match to TRBD2 spans 6 bases. Specimen: naive CD8+ T cells from blood. The cell subset or site label here, explained by the study, means: naive T cells, CD45RA high CD27+. This receptor was identified in a human donor in good health. Here is the DNA: TGTGCCAGCAGCCGGTCGGGACTGGGCCTCGAGCAGTACTTC. It encodes CASSRSGLGLEQYF.